One and the same sample provided the 26 T cell receptor beta chains below, sequenced in a study of blood T cell repertoires in COVID-19. The assay was immunoSEQ multiplex PCR, and TCRdb's table has in-frame clones only and misses some. The table includes 360,000 or so clones, roughly 89% detected once. Sequencing input: peripheral blood. These receptors originate from a man between 18 and 29 years old with active or convalescent COVID-19.

The chain recombines TRBV4-2 with TRBJ2-3, with TRBD2 matching over 13 bases. Germline assignment: CDR1 LGHNA and CDR2 YNFKEQ. The CDR3 contains 17 residues. V was clipped by 0 bases and J by 2 bases; unmatched bases: 2. CDR3 protein: CASSQDGTSGATDTQYF. The CDR3 DNA sequence: TGTGCCAGCAGCCAAGATGGGACTAGCGGGGCCACAGATACGCAGTATTTT.

The chain couples TRBV27 to TRBJ1-4; D unresolved. Germline loops: CDR1 MNHEY, CDR2 SMNVEV (reference sequence). Between the trimmed V and J ends, which lost 5 bases and 3 bases, there was a span of 13 bases. This CDR3 is 15 amino acids long. The CDR3 DNA reads as TGTGCCAGCAGTCCAACACCTAGACCTAATGAAAAACTGTTTTTT. Translated, it gives CASSPTPRPNEKLFF.

The V gene is TRBV28, the J gene TRBJ1-5; D is uncertain. The CDR3 covers 16 residues. The germline CDR1 and CDR2 sequences are MDHEN and SYDVKM. V dropped 2 bases and J dropped 0 bases, with 11 bases sitting between them. The CDR3 region is CASSLRFLDSNQPQHF. The CDR3 DNA sequence: TGTGCCAGCAGTTTAAGGTTCCTAGATAGCAATCAGCCCCAGCATTTT.

The chain combines TRBV28 with TRBJ1-1; D not resolved. The CDR3 has 17 amino acids. The germline CDR1 and CDR2 sequences are MDHEN and SYDVKM. Trimming left V 10 bases short and J 2 bases short, with 26 bases between. The chain's CDR3 is CATLRLGGPLRNTEAFF. CDR3 DNA: TGTGCCACCCTCCGACTCGGCGGGCCTCTTAGAAACACTGAAGCTTTCTTT.

This chain connects TRBV28 to TRBJ2-2; 10 bases match TRBD1. This CDR3 comprises 16 residues. Germline-derived CDR1 and CDR2 are MDHEN and SYDVKM. With V trimmed by 5 bases and J by 6 bases, 9 bases remained unmatched. The DNA of the CDR3 is TGTGCCAGCAGTGTCCCGGGACAGGGGCGGTCCGGGGAGCTGTTTTTT. This translates into CASSVPGQGRSGELFF.

The gene calls are TRBV7-2 and TRBJ2-1; 9 bases line up with TRBD2. J was trimmed by 4 bases and V by 1 base; bases with no gene match: 11. The CDR3 length is 18 residues. Germline V gene data show CDR1 as SGHTA and CDR2 as FQGNSA. CDR3 in DNA: TGTGCCAGCAGCTTAGGGGGTGAGACTAGCGGAAGGTACAATGAGCAGTTCTTC. Translating gives CASSLGGETSGRYNEQFF.

The chain is built from TRBV28 and TRBJ1-6; TRBD1 aligns across 12 bases. The CDR3 consists of 18 residues. The V gene end was trimmed by 1 base and the J gene end by 9 bases; junction bases not matched to a gene: 10. CDR1 MDHEN and CDR2 SYDVKM come from the germline V gene. This CDR3 is CASSLFGVGDRGLSPLHF. CDR3 coding DNA: TGTGCCAGCAGTTTATTTGGGGTTGGGGACAGGGGGCTTTCACCCCTCCACTTT.

The chain employs TRBV6-5 and TRBJ2-7; 8 bases are shared with TRBD1. The J segment lost 1 base and the V segment lost 8 bases, leaving 4 bases of the junction unmatched. The CDR3 is made up of 13 amino acids. Germline CDR1 reads MNHEY; CDR2 reads SVGAGI. CDR3 DNA: TGTGCCAGCGTACAGGGGGGTTCCTACGAGCAGTACTTC. It encodes CASVQGGSYEQYF.

CDR3 coding DNA: TGTGCCAGCAGCTTCAAACGGGGTAGCGGGGGGAGCTCCTACAATGAGCAGTTCTTC. Translation: CASSFKRGSGGSSYNEQFF. The gene calls are TRBV7-2 and TRBJ2-1, with 10 bases matching TRBD2. The germline gives CDR1 SGHTA, CDR2 FQGNSA. The J segment lost 0 bases and the V segment lost 3 bases, leaving 11 bases of the junction unmatched. CDR3 length equals 19 residues.

The J gene is TRBJ1-6, the V gene TRBV10-3, with TRBD1 matching 9 bases. The CDR3 consists of 15 residues. With V trimmed by 5 bases and J by 8 bases, 7 bases remained unmatched. Germline V gene sequence: CDR1 ENHRY, CDR2 SYGVKD. The CDR3, as DNA: TGTGCCATCAGTAACCGGGACAGGGAGGATTCACCCCTCCACTTT. It is translated as CAISNRDREDSPLHF.

The V gene is TRBV25-1, the J gene TRBJ2-7, with D perhaps matching TRBD1 (6 bases). The germline gives CDR1 MGHDK, CDR2 SYGVNS. Trimming took 5 bases from V and 4 from J, leaving 18 bases between them. The CDR3 covers 15 residues. CDR3 residues: CASSRFRDKAYEQYF. CDR3 sequence (DNA): TGTGCCAGCAGTCGCTTCCGGGACAAGGCTTACGAGCAGTACTTC.

The sample holds one count of this clone. The chain is built from TRBV9 and TRBJ2-3; weak D call: TRBD1 (6 bases). Per germline, CDR1 SGDLS and CDR2 YYNGEE. Trimming took off 3 bases at V and 0 bases at J, with 11 bases between the two ends. This CDR3 is 15 amino acids long. The CDR3 here is CASSGGTTSTDTQYF. In nucleotides, the CDR3 is TGTGCCAGCAGCGGGGGGACAACTAGCACAGATACGCAGTATTTT.

The V call is TRBV28, the J call TRBJ2-3, with TRBD2 as a possible D gene (6 bases). Germline CDR1 reads MDHEN; CDR2 reads SYDVKM. The CDR3 is made up of 15 amino acids. Trimming pared 5 bases from V and 1 base from J, leaving 13 bases between. The DNA of the CDR3 is TGTGCCAGCAGTAGGCGGGGACCTCGCACAGATACGCAGTATTTT. This translates into CASSRRGPRTDTQYF. Drawing the rest from reference TRBV28 and TRBJ2-3, the complete variable domain is DVKVTQSSRYLVKRTGEKVFLECVQDMDHENMFWYRQDPGLGLRLIYFSYDVKMKEKGDIPEGYSVSREKKERFSLILESASTNQTSMYLCASSRRGPRTDTQYFGPGTRLTVL.

V gene TRBV24-1 combines with J gene TRBJ2-1, with TRBD1 identical over 9 bases. The CDR3 has 16 residues. The trim removed 5 bases at V and 6 bases at J, leaving 10 bases unmatched. CDR1 is KGHDR, CDR2 SFDVKD, per germline. CDR3 loop: CATSGLNRGRLNEQFF. CDR3 DNA: TGTGCCACCAGTGGCCTTAACAGGGGGCGACTCAATGAGCAGTTCTTC.

DNA of the CDR3: TGTGCCAGCAGTCAACAAGGACTAGCAGGCTACGAGCAGTACTTC. As protein: CASSQQGLAGYEQYF. V and J are TRBV7-2 and TRBJ2-7; 8 nucleotides match TRBD2. This CDR3 contains 15 residues. Trimming at V came to 6 bases and at J to 3 bases, leaving 10 bases not matched to a gene. CDR1 SGHTA and CDR2 FQGNSA come from the germline V gene.

This chain uses TRBV27 with TRBJ1-2; 8 positions match TRBD1. The germline V gene encodes CDR1 MNHEY and CDR2 SMNVEV (reference sequence). Trimming took 3 bases from V and 8 from J; bases not matched to a gene: 11. This CDR3 contains 15 residues. The CDR3 DNA sequence: TGTGCCAGCAGTTTCCGGGACAGGCAGGCTCAGGGCTACACCTTC. It translates to CASSFRDRQAQGYTF.

This clone was detected a few times. V and J are TRBV6-5 and TRBJ1-1, with TRBD1 as a possible D gene (6 bases). The CDR3 is 14 amino acids. Per the germline V gene, CDR1 is MNHEY and CDR2 is SVGAGI. The V gene lost 2 bases and the J gene lost 7 bases, with 14 bases spanning the gap. CDR3 sequence reads: CASSYVQGPLEAFF. As DNA, the CDR3 is TGTGCCAGCAGTTACGTCCAGGGGCCCCTTGAAGCTTTCTTT.

The J gene is TRBJ1-3, the V gene TRBV4-1; D remains unclear. This CDR3 region has 15 residues. V shed 2 bases and J shed 1 base, with 9 bases lying between them. Germline values: CDR1 MGHRA, CDR2 YSYEKL. This CDR3 reads CASSQLGASGNTIYF. CDR3 in DNA: TGCGCCAGCAGCCAACTAGGAGCATCTGGAAACACCATATATTTT.

This sequence joins TRBV5-6 and TRBJ2-7; D might be TRBD2 (6 bases). CDR3 length: 15 amino acids. Trimming cost V 0 bases and J 5 bases, with 15 bases left between them. CDR1 and CDR2 from the germline V gene are SGHDT and YYEEEE. The CDR3 loop is CASSLVGGGHHEQYF. The CDR3 DNA is TGTGCCAGCAGCTTGGTGGGGGGAGGCCACCACGAGCAGTACTTC.

V and J are TRBV28 and TRBJ2-3; 7 bases match TRBD1. After removal of 5 bases from V and 0 bases from J, the junction contained 2 bases not matched to a gene. The V gene's germline CDR1 is MDHEN and CDR2 SYDVKM. This CDR3 contains 14 residues. This chain's CDR3 is CASSETGSTDTQYF. CDR3 coding DNA: TGTGCCAGCAGTGAGACAGGGAGCACAGATACGCAGTATTTT.

The rearrangement joins TRBV28 to TRBJ2-2, with D unresolved. Between the trimmed V and J ends, which lost 3 bases and 3 bases, there was a span of 11 bases. The CDR3 is 15 residues long. Germline CDR1 is MDHEN and CDR2 is SYDVKM. CDR3 in DNA: TGTGCCAGCAGTTTGGCAGGCCTCTACACCGGGGAGCTGTTTTTT. Translation gives CASSLAGLYTGELFF.

This clone came up once. CDR3 sequence (DNA): TGTGCCACCAGTGATTTTGGCAGAAACTATGGCTACACCTTC. Encoded protein: CATSDFGRNYGYTF. The genes are TRBV24-1 and TRBJ1-2; D gene unclear. The CDR3 contains 14 residues. Trimming took off 1 base at V and 2 bases at J, with 7 bases between the two ends. Per germline, CDR1 KGHDR and CDR2 SFDVKD.

The chain joins TRBV6-2 or TRBV6-3 to TRBJ1-6, with 9 bases fitting TRBD1. V trimming: 2 bases; J trimming: 10 bases; junction bases outside the gene matches: 6. Germline V gene sequence: CDR1 MNHEY, CDR2 SVGEGT. The CDR3 covers 15 residues. The CDR3 sequence is CASSYPGTGTSPLHF. CDR3 nucleotides: TGTGCCAGCAGTTACCCCGGGACAGGGACATCACCCCTCCACTTT.

J is TRBJ2-3 and V is TRBV7-9, with a weak D call TRBD2 (6 bases). This CDR3 region has 15 residues. V was clipped by 1 base and J by 4 bases, with 12 bases between them. CDR1 and CDR2 (germline): SEHNR, FQNEAQ (reference sequence). CDR3 nucleotides: TGTGCCAGCAGCTTAGAGGGGCGCGGGGCAGATACGCAGTATTTT. It encodes CASSLEGRGADTQYF.

This chain connects TRBV6-5 to TRBJ1-1; TRBD1 might be the D (6 bases). The germline CDR1 and CDR2 sequences are MNHEY and SVGAGI. The V end was cut by 6 bases, the J end by 1 base, with 12 bases between. This CDR3 region has 14 residues. This CDR3 reads CASSRGQENTEAFF. The CDR3 DNA sequence: TGTGCCAGCAGCCGGGGACAAGAGAACACTGAAGCTTTCTTT.

The rearrangement joins TRBV19 to TRBJ1-2; D perhaps matches TRBD1 (6 bases). The germline V gene encodes CDR1 LNHDA and CDR2 SQIVND (reference sequence). CDR3 length: 15 amino acids. Deletions cut 10 bases from V and 3 bases from J, with 21 bases between. CDR3 DNA: TGTGCCACCCGAGGACAGCTCCATCAGGACTATGGCTACACCTTC. This translates into CATRGQLHQDYGYTF.